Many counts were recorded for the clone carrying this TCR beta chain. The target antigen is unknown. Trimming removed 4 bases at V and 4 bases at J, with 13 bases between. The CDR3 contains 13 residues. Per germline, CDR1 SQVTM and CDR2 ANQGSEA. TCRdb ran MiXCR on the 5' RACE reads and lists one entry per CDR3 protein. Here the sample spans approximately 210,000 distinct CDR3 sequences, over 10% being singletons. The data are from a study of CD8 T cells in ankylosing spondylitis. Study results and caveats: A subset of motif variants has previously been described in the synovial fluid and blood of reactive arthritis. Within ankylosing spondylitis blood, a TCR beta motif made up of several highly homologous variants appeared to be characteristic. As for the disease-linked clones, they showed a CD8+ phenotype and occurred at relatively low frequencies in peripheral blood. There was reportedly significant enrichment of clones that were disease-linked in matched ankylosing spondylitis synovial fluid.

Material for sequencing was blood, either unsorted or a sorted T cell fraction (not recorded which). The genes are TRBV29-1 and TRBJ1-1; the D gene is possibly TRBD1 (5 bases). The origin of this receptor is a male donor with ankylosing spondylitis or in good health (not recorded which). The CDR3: CSVVAREGTEAFF. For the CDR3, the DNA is TGCAGCGTTGTAGCCAGGGAAGGCACTGAAGCTTTCTTT.